This T cell receptor (beta chain) was identified in a study of blood T cell repertoires in COVID-19. Study as a whole: Samples came from the United States, Italy and Spain, spanning acute and convalescent COVID-19. PBMCs, B-cell-depleted T cells, or T cells provided the cDNA or gDNA that made up the material.

The CDR3 contains 13 residues. Germline assignment: CDR1 SGHTA and CDR2 FQGNSA. Trimming pared 5 bases from V and 5 bases from J, leaving 12 bases between. As processed by the authors: By means of reference gene primer amplification, nucleated cell counts were estimated. Generated by immunoSEQ multiplex PCR, the TCRdb table keeps only in-frame clones and is missing some. For V, J and clone size, that table is used; D and trimming come from the DNA. In the table there are roughly 320,000 clones, about 88% of which are singletons. The sample consisted of peripheral blood. The chain has TRBV7-2 and TRBJ2-5, with D possibly being TRBD1 (7 bases). This sequence originates from a man aged 65 to 79 with acute or convalescent COVID-19. The CDR3: CASSTSGGETQYF. The DNA for the CDR3 is TGTGCCAGCAGCACATCAGGGGGGGAGACCCAGTACTTC.